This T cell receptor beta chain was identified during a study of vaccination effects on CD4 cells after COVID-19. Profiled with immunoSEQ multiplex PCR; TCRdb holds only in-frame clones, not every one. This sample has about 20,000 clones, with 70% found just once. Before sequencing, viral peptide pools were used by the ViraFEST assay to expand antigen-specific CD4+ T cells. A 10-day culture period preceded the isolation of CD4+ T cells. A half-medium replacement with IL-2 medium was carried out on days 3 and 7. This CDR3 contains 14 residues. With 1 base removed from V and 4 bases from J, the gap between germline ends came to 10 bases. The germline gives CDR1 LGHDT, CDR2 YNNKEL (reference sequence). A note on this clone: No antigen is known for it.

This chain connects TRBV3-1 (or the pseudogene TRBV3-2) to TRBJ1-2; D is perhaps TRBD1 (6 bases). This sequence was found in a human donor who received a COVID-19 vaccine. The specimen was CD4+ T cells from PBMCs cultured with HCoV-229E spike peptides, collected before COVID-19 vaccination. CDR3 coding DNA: TGTGCCAGCAGCCAAGGGGGGCAGGTCTATGGCTACACCTTC. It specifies CASSQGGQVYGYTF.